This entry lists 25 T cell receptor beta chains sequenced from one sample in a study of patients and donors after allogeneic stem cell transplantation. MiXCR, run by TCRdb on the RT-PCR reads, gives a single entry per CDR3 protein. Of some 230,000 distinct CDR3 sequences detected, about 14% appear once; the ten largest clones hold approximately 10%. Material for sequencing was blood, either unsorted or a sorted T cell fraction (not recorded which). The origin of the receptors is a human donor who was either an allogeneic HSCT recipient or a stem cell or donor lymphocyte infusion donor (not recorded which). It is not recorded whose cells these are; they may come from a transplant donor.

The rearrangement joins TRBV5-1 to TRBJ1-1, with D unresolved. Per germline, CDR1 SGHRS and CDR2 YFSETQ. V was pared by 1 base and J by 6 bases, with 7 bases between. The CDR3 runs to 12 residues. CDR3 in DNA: TGCGCCAGCAGCTTGCACGGGGCTGAAGCTTTCTTT. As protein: CASSLHGAEAFF.

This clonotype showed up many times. The CDR3 region is CSASARGTTTSTDTQYF. The CDR3 DNA reads as TGCAGTGCTAGCGCCCGAGGGACTACGACTAGCACAGATACGCAGTATTTT. V gene TRBV20-1 combines with J gene TRBJ2-3; 7 bases fit TRBD2. The CDR3 is 17 residues long. Unmatched junction bases numbered 12, after V lost 3 bases and J lost 0 bases. Germline CDR1 reads DFQATT; CDR2 reads SNEGSKA (reference sequence).

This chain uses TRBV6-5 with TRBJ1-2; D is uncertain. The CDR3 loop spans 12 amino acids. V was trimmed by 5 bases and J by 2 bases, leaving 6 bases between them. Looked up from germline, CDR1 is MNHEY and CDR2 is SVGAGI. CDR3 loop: CASSQDNYGYTF. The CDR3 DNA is TGTGCCAGCAGTCAGGACAACTATGGCTACACCTTC.

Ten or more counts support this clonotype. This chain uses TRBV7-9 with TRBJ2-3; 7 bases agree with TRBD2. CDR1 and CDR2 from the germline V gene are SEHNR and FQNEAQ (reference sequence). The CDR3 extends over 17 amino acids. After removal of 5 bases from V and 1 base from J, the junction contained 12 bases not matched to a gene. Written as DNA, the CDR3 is TGTGCCAGCAGCCATAGCGGGCCCCCCTCAGGCACAGATACGCAGTATTTT. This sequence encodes CASSHSGPPSGTDTQYF.

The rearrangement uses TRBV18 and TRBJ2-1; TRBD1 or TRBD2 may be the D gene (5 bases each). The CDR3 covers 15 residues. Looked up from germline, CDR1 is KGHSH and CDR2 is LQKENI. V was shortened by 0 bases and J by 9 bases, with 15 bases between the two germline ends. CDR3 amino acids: CASSPPSLGEGEQFF. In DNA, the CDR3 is TGTGCCAGCTCACCACCGTCGTTGGGGGAAGGTGAGCAGTTCTTC.

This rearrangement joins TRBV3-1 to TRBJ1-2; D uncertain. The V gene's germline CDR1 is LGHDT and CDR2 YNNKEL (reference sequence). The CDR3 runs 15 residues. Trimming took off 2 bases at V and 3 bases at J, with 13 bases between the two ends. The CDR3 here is CASSQRSKDYYGYTF. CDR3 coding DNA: TGTGCCAGCAGCCAAAGATCCAAGGATTACTATGGCTACACCTTC.

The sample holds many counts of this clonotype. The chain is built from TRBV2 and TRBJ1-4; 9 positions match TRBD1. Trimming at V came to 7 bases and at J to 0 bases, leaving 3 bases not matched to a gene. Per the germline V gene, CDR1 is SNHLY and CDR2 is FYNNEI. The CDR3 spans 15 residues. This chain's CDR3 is CASKGTGPTNEKLFF. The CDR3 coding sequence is TGTGCCAGCAAAGGGACAGGGCCAACTAATGAAAAACTGTTTTTT.

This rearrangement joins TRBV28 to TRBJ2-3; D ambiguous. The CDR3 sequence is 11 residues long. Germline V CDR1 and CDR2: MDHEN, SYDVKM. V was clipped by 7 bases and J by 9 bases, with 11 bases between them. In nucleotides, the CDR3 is TGTGCCAGCACCACTGTTCGAACGCAGTATTTT. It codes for CASTTVRTQYF. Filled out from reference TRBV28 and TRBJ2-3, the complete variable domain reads DVKVTQSSRYLVKRTGEKVFLECVQDMDHENMFWYRQDPGLGLRLIYFSYDVKMKEKGDIPEGYSVSREKKERFSLILESASTNQTSMYLCASTTVRTQYFGPGTRLTVL.

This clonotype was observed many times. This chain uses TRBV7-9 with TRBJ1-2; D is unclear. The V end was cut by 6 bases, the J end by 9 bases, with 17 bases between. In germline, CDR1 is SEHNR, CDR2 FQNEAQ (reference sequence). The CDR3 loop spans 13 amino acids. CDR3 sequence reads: CASRPTPADRYTF. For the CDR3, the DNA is TGTGCCAGCAGACCAACCCCCGCTGACCGCTACACCTTC. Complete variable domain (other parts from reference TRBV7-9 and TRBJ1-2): DTGVSQNPRHKITKRGQNVTFRCDPISEHNRLYWYRQTLGQGPEFLTYFQNEAQLEKSRLLSDRFSAERPKGSFSTLEIQRTEQGDSAMYLCASRPTPADRYTFGSGTRLTVV.

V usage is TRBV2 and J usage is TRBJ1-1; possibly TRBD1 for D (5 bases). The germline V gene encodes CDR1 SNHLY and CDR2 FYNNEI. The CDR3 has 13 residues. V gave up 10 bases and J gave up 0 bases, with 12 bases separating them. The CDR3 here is CATRQYMNTEAFF. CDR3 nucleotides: TGTGCCACTAGACAGTACATGAACACTGAAGCTTTCTTT.

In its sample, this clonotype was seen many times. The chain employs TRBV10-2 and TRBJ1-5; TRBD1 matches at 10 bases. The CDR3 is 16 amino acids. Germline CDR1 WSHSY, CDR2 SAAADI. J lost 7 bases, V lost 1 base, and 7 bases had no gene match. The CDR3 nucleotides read TGCGCCAGCAGTGAGTTTCTGGGACAGGGGTACCAGCCCCAGCATTTT. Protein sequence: CASSEFLGQGYQPQHF.

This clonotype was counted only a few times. The CDR3, as DNA: TGTGCCAGTAGTATAAAGGTTTTGGCAGGCGAGCAGTTCTTC. Protein: CASSIKVLAGEQFF. This chain links TRBV19 with TRBJ2-1; no firm D call. There are 14 residues in the CDR3. With 2 bases removed from V and 10 bases from J, the gap between germline ends came to 15 bases. Germline-derived CDR1 and CDR2 are LNHDA and SQIVND (reference sequence).

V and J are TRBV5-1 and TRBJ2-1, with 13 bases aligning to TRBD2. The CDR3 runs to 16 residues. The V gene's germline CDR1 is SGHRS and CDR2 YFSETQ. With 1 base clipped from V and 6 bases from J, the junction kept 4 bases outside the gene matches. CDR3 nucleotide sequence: TGCGCCAGCAGCTTGTTAGGACTAGCGGGAGCCAATGAGCAGTTCTTC. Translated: CASSLLGLAGANEQFF.

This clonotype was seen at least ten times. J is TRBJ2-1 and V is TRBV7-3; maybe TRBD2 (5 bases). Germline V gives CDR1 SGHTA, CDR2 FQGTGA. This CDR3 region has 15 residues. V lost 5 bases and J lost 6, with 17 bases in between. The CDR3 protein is CASSDLRRSLNEQFF. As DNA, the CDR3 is TGTGCCAGCAGCGACTTGAGGAGGTCACTCAATGAGCAGTTCTTC.

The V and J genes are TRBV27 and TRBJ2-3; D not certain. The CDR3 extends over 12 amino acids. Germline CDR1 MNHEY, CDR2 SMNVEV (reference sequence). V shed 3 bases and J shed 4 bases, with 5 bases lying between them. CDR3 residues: CASSFLSDTQYF. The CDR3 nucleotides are TGTGCCAGCAGTTTCTTGTCAGATACGCAGTATTTT.

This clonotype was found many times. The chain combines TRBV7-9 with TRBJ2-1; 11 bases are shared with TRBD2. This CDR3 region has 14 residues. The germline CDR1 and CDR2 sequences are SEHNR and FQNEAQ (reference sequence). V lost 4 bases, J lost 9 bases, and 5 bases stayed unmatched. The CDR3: CASSSFSGRGEQFF. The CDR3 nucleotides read TGTGCCAGCAGCTCATTTAGCGGGAGGGGTGAGCAGTTCTTC.

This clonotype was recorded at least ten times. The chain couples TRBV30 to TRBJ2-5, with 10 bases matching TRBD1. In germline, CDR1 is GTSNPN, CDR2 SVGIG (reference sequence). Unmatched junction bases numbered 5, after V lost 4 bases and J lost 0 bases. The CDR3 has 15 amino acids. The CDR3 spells CAWTRDRGDQETQYF. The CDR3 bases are TGTGCCTGGACGCGGGACAGGGGAGACCAAGAGACCCAGTACTTC.

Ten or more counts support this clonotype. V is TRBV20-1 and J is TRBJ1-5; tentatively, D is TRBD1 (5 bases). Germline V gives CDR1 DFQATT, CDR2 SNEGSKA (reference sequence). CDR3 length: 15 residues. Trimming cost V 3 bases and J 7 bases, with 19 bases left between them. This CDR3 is CSARAIVQGGQPQHF. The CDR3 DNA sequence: TGCAGTGCTAGGGCAATTGTCCAGGGTGGACAGCCCCAGCATTTT.

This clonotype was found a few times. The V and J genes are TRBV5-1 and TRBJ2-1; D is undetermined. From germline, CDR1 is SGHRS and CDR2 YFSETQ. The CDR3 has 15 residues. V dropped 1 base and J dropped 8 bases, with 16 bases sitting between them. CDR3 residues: CASSLSPAGVDEQFF. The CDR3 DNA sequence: TGCGCCAGCAGCTTGTCTCCGGCCGGTGTGGATGAGCAGTTCTTC.

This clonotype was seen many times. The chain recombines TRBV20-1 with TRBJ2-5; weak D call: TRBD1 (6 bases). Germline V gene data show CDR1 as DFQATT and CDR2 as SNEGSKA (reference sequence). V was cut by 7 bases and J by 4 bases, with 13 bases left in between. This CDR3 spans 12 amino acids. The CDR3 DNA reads TGCAGTGGGGGGCAGGGTTTAGAGACCCAGTACTTC. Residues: CSGGQGLETQYF.

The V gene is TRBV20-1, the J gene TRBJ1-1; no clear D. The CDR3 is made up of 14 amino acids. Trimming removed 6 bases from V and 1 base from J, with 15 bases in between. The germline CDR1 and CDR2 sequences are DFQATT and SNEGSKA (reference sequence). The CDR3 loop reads CSARREGSNTEAFF. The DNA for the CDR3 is TGCAGTGCCAGACGTGAGGGATCGAACACTGAAGCTTTCTTT.

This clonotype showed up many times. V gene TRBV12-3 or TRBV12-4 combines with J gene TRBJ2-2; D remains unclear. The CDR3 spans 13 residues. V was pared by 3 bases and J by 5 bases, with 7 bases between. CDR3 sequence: CASSFKGTGELFF. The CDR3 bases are TGTGCCAGCAGTTTTAAGGGAACCGGGGAGCTGTTTTTT.

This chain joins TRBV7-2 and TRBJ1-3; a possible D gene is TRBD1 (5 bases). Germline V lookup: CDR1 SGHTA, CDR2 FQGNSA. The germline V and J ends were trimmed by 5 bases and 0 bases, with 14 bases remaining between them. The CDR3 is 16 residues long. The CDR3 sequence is CASSARQPSSGNTIYF. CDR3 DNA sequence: TGTGCCAGCAGCGCCCGACAGCCCAGCTCTGGAAACACCATATATTTT.

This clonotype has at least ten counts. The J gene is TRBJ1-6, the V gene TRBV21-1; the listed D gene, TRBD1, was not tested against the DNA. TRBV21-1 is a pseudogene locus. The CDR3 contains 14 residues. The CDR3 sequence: CASSLGPTNSPLHF. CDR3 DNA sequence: TGTGCCAGCAGCCTGGGACCGACCAATTCACCCCTCCACTTT.

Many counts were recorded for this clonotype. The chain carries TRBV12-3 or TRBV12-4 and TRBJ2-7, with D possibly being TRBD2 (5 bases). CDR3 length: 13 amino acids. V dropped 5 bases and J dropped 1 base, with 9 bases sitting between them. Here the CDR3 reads CASSRGHSYEQYF. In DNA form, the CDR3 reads TGTGCCAGCAGTCGCGGGCATTCCTACGAGCAGTACTTC.